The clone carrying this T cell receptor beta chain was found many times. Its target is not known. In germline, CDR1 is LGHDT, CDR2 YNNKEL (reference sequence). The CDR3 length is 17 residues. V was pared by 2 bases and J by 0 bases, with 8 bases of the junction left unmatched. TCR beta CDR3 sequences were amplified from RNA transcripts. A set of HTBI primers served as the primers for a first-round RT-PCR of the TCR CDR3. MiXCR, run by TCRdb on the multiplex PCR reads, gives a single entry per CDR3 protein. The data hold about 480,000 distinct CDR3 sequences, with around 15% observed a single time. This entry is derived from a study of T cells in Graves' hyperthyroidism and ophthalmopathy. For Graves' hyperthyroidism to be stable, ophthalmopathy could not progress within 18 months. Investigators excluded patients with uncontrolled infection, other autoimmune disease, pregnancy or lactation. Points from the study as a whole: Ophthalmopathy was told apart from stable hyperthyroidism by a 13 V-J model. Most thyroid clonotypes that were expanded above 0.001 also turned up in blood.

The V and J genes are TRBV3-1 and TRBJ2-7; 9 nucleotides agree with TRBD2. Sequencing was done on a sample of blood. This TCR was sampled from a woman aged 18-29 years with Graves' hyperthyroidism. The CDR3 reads CASSQPRLAASSYEQYF. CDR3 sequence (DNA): TGTGCCAGCAGCCAACCCCGACTAGCGGCGAGCTCCTACGAGCAGTACTTC.